This T cell receptor (beta chain) derives from a study of blood T cell repertoires in COVID-19. Across the study: Sources were T cells, B-cell-depleted T cells, or PBMCs; the material itself was cDNA or gDNA.

TCRdb's table, derived via immunoSEQ multiplex PCR, lists solely in-frame clones and lacks some. Here the sample spans 81,000 or so clones, around 85% being singletons. Germline V gene sequence: CDR1 GTSNPN, CDR2 SVGIG (reference sequence). V was shortened by 2 bases and J by 4 bases, with 8 bases between the two germline ends. The CDR3 is 12 amino acids. The sample consisted of peripheral blood. V gene TRBV30 combines with J gene TRBJ1-1; D possibly corresponds to TRBD1 (5 bases). The clonotype comes from a man aged 45-65 years with COVID-19, enrolled during active disease. The CDR3 here is CAWSRGITEAFF. The CDR3 nucleotides are TGTGCCTGGAGTAGGGGTATCACTGAAGCTTTCTTT.